These 27 T cell receptor beta chains were all obtained from the same sample, sequenced in a study of tumor-infiltrating lymphocytes in primary liver carcinoma. Taking about 19-32 mg of unsorted bulk tissue, the authors co-extracted RNA and DNA. A constant-region primer primed TCR beta cDNA synthesis from 500 ng of total RNA. Each TCR beta library was derived from three nested multiplex PCR rounds that employed slightly modified ARM-PCR. A C-beta reverse primer was combined with TRBV1-TRBV30 forward primers in the first two PCR rounds, and each round had ten to eleven cycles. TCRdb used MiXCR to reprocess the multiplex PCR reads, holding one entry per CDR3 protein. The sample shows under 130,000 distinct CDR3 sequences, about four fifths of them seen only once. The sample comprised liver tumor tissue from sampling region 3. Specified subset: tumor region T3, left-lateral pole. All receptors come from a man aged 40-49 years with primary liver carcinoma and hepatitis B virus infection.

This clonotype was detected many times. The chain recombines TRBV7-2 with TRBJ2-1; D gene ambiguous. V dropped 4 bases and J dropped 6 bases, with 10 bases sitting between them. Germline CDR1 is SGHTA and CDR2 is FQGNSA. The CDR3 extends over 13 amino acids. CDR3 DNA: TGTGCCAGCAGCTGGGTACGCGGCAATGAGCAGTTCTTC. As protein: CASSWVRGNEQFF. The full variable domain, rest sourced from reference TRBV7-2 and TRBJ2-1, is GAGVSQSPSNKVTEKGKDVELRCDPISGHTALYWYRQSLGQGLEFLIYFQGNSAPDKSGLPSDRFSAERTGGSVSTLTIQRTQQEDSAVYLCASSWVRGNEQFFGPGTRLTVL.

Comments on this clonotype: Relative to the germline gene, one junction end is altered; a read error may explain this. The chain couples TRBV5-1 to TRBJ2-3; 7 bases align to TRBD1. This CDR3 has 16 amino acids. Per germline, CDR1 SGHRS and CDR2 YFSETQ. The CDR3 DNA reads TGCACCAGCAGCCTGGGACAGTTCTCCGGCACAGATACGCAGTATTTT. Amino acid sequence: CTSSLGQFSGTDTQYF.

The chain links TRBV9 to TRBJ2-1; TRBD2 is a possible D gene (6 bases). The CDR3 has 13 amino acids. V lost 4 bases and J lost 4, with 9 bases in between. Germline V lookup: CDR1 SGDLS, CDR2 YYNGEE. The CDR3 nucleotides are TGTGCCAGCAGCCTCAGCGGGTACAATGAGCAGTTCTTC. As protein: CASSLSGYNEQFF.

This clonotype was observed a few times. This chain uses TRBV6-1 with TRBJ2-2, with a possible D match to TRBD2 (5 bases). Trimming cost V 10 bases and J 2 bases, with 23 bases left between them. This CDR3 is built from 17 residues. Germline V CDR1 and CDR2: MNHNS, SASEGT. The CDR3 protein is CATTLRTGGVNTGELFF. CDR3 in DNA: TGTGCCACGACACTTCGGACTGGCGGAGTCAACACCGGGGAGCTGTTTTTT.

This chain connects TRBV5-1 to TRBJ1-2; D is uncertain. Trimming cost V 2 bases and J 12 bases, with 17 bases left between them. Germline-derived CDR1 and CDR2 are SGHRS and YFSETQ. CDR3 size: 13 residues. CDR3 nucleotides: TGCGCCAGCAGCTTTGATCGGATGAATGACAACACCTTC. It yields the protein CASSFDRMNDNTF. The whole variable domain, filled in from reference TRBV5-1 and TRBJ1-2, reads KAGVTQTPRYLIKTRGQQVTLSCSPISGHRSVSWYQQTPGQGLQFLFEYFSETQRNKGNFPGRFSGRQFSNSRSEMNVSTLELGDSALYLCASSFDRMNDNTFGSGTRLTVV.

The chain joins TRBV5-4 to TRBJ2-5; no definite D call. V was cut by 5 bases and J by 5 bases, with 16 bases left in between. The CDR3 totals 14 residues. Germline V gene sequence: CDR1 SGHNT, CDR2 YYREEE (reference sequence). The CDR3 nucleotides are TGTGCCAGCAGTCCAGCACGGGTGGGGGAGACCCAGTACTTC. Protein: CASSPARVGETQYF.

Worth noting for this clonotype: The germline gene is not matched at one end of the junction; a read error may be the cause. The rearrangement links TRBV6-1 to TRBJ2-1, with 7 bases identical to TRBD2. The CDR3 consists of 15 residues. Germline lookup yields CDR1 MNHNS and CDR2 SASEGT. The CDR3 here is CASTERLAAPNEQFF. The CDR3 DNA is TGTGCCAGCACTGAAAGACTAGCAGCCCCCAATGAGCAGTTCTTC.

In regard to this clonotype: The junction shows a germline mismatch at one end, possibly a read error. The chain combines TRBV4-1 with TRBJ2-5; 8 positions match TRBD2. CDR1 is MGHRA, CDR2 YSYEKL, per germline. This CDR3 region has 15 residues. The CDR3 DNA sequence: TGCGCCAGAAGCCCACTTCCGGGAGGGCAAGAGACCCAGTACTTC. This sequence encodes CARSPLPGGQETQYF.

V is TRBV6-2 or TRBV6-3 and J is TRBJ2-7, with 11 nucleotides matching TRBD2. The CDR3 extends over 16 amino acids. CDR1 is MNHEY and CDR2 is SVGEGT in the germline V gene. In nucleotides, the CDR3 is TGTGTCATCAGTTACTCGTCTAGCGGGAGGAGATACGAGCAGTACTTC. This translates into CVISYSSSGRRYEQYF.

As to this clonotype: One end of the junction does not line up with germline, which may come from a read error. This rearrangement joins TRBV30 to TRBJ2-2; D may correspond to TRBD1 or TRBD2 (5 bases each). CDR1 and CDR2 from the germline V gene are GTSNPN and SVGIG (reference sequence). CDR3 length equals 14 residues. The CDR3 DNA sequence: TGTACCTGGAGAGGTCAGGAGGACACCGGGGAGCTGCTTTTT. Translating it yields CTWRGQEDTGELLF.

Of note for this clonotype: One end of the junction fails to match germline, which may point to a read error. The chain recombines TRBV6-5 with TRBJ1-1; D is undetermined. From germline, CDR1 is MNHEY and CDR2 SVGAGI. The CDR3 totals 13 residues. CDR3 sequence: CASSSQINTEGFF. The CDR3 bases are TGCGCCAGCAGTTCGCAGATTAACACTGAAGGTTTCTTT.

About this clonotype: This CDR3 is missing its conserved last phenylalanine or tryptophan, likely due to a read error. This chain connects TRBV6-5 to TRBJ2-1; TRBD2 matches 11 bases. Germline CDR1 and CDR2: MNHEY and SVGAGI. This CDR3 has 15 residues. CDR3 region: CASSLLAGGCNKQFS. The CDR3 DNA sequence: TGTGCCAGCAGTCTCTTAGCGGGAGGGTGCAATAAGCAGTTCTCC.

This clonotype is large by share. The gene calls are TRBV11-2 and TRBJ2-2, with D possibly TRBD2 on 5 matching bases. CDR3 length: 15 amino acids. Trimming removed 6 bases at V and 0 bases at J, with 11 bases between. From germline, CDR1 is SGHAT and CDR2 FQNNGV. The CDR3 DNA is TGTGCCAGCAGTCCATGGACTGCGAACACCGGGGAGCTGTTTTTT. Translated, it gives CASSPWTANTGELFF.

The chain uses TRBV18 and TRBJ1-3; 7 nucleotides line up with TRBD1. The germline gives CDR1 KGHSH, CDR2 LQKENI. With V trimmed by 3 bases and J by 0 bases, 5 bases remained unmatched. The CDR3 loop spans 16 amino acids. The chain's CDR3 is CASSPTGPSSGNTIYF. The CDR3 coding sequence is TGTGCCAGCTCACCGACAGGGCCTTCCTCTGGAAACACCATATATTTT.

The J gene is TRBJ2-1, the V gene TRBV29-1; TRBD1 agrees at 8 bases. The V and J ends lost 5 bases and 4 bases, in that order; junction bases with no gene match: 13. The germline gives CDR1 SQVTM, CDR2 ANQGSEA. The CDR3 runs to 16 residues. The CDR3 nucleotides are TGCAGCGTTTTAGGACAGCCACAGGGGGTTTACAATGAGCAGTTCTTC. It yields the protein CSVLGQPQGVYNEQFF.

The gene calls are TRBV6-5 and TRBJ1-2; maybe TRBD1 (5 bases). Trimming pared 2 bases from V and 4 bases from J, leaving 11 bases between. Germline-derived CDR1 and CDR2 are MNHEY and SVGAGI. The CDR3 has 14 amino acids. For the CDR3, the DNA is TGTGCCAGCAGTTACCCGTGGGACTGCTATGGCTACACCTTC. It yields the protein CASSYPWDCYGYTF.

The gene calls are TRBV2 and TRBJ1-1; no reliable D call. Germline lookup yields CDR1 SNHLY and CDR2 FYNNEI. The CDR3 totals 14 residues. With 4 bases removed from V and 6 bases from J, the gap between germline ends came to 15 bases. CDR3 bases: TGTGCCAGCAGTGCTGGCAGTAGGTGGGCTGAAGCTTTCTTT. It is translated as CASSAGSRWAEAFF. Looking up the rest from reference TRBV2 and TRBJ1-1 gives the full variable domain: EPEVTQTPSHQVTQMGQEVILRCVPISNHLYFYWYRQILGQKVEFLVSFYNNEISEKSEIFDDQFSVERPDGSNFTLKIRSTKLEDSAMYFCASSAGSRWAEAFFGQGTRLTVV.

As concerns this clonotype: A read error may account for a junction end that differs from germline. The chain joins TRBV11-2 to TRBJ2-7; TRBD2 matches 16 bases. CDR1 SGHAT and CDR2 FQNNGV come from the germline V gene. CDR3 length equals 18 residues. CDR3 residues: CASRSEGTSGRASYELYF. The CDR3 region has the DNA TGTGCCAGCAGATCTGAAGGGACTAGCGGGAGGGCTTCCTACGAGCTGTACTTC.

In this sample, this clonotype turned up once. A read error may account for a junction end that differs from germline. V is TRBV28 and J is TRBJ2-2; tentative D call: TRBD2 (5 bases). The CDR3 is 13 amino acids. Per the germline V gene, CDR1 is MDHEN and CDR2 is SYDVKM. The CDR3 reads CASSLSPSGELFF. DNA of the CDR3: TGCGCCAGCAGTTTGTCACCCTCCGGGGAGCTGTTTTTC.

About this clonotype itself: Germline and junction disagree at one end, which may indicate a read error. The chain recombines TRBV6-5 with TRBJ1-2; D might be TRBD1 (5 bases). Germline CDR1 MNHEY, CDR2 SVGAGI. The CDR3 is 14 residues long. Written as DNA, the CDR3 is TGTGCCAGCAGACACGGGACGGCTGAGTTGGGCTACGCCTTC. The encoded protein is CASRHGTAELGYAF.

Details on this clonotype: Sequence at one end of the junction differs from germline and may be a read error. J is TRBJ1-1 and V is TRBV29-1; 7 positions match TRBD1. The CDR3 sequence is 11 residues long. Germline CDR1 SQVTM, CDR2 ANQGSEA. The chain's CDR3 is CIVGGGRGAFF. CDR3 nucleotide sequence: TGCATCGTTGGTGGTGGCAGGGGGGCTTTCTTT.

Worth noting for this clonotype: It is unclear where the CDR3 begins or ends on the DNA, so no DNA is shown, and the CDR3 is as TCRdb lists it. The chain links TRBV29-1 to TRBJ1-2; no DNA check was done on the table's D call, TRBD1. CDR1 is SQVTM and CDR2 is ANQGSEA in the germline V gene. Termini included, the CDR3 measures 12 amino acids. The CDR3 region is CSVAKGARRYTF.

The J gene is TRBJ1-5, the V gene TRBV6-1, with D uncertain. V shed 9 bases and J shed 6 bases, with 15 bases lying between them. The germline V gene encodes CDR1 MNHNS and CDR2 SASEGT. The CDR3 totals 13 residues. CDR3 DNA sequence: TGTGCCAGTAGAGAAGCGAAGGGTCAGCCCCAGCATTTT. This sequence encodes CASREAKGQPQHF.

The chain couples TRBV4-1 to TRBJ2-1; D is possibly TRBD1 (6 bases). The V end lost 6 bases, the J end lost 12 bases, and 30 bases lay between the germline ends. Germline CDR1 and CDR2: MGHRA and YSYEKL. The CDR3 runs 17 residues. The CDR3 spells CASRRDELGQLNSVQFF. The CDR3 coding sequence is TGCGCCAGCAGGAGGGATGAATTAGGACAGCTTAATAGCGTGCAGTTCTTC.

The chain is built from TRBV12-3 or TRBV12-4 and TRBJ1-1; no firm D call. The CDR3 has 14 residues. The V end was cut by 5 bases, the J end by 5 bases, with 15 bases between. CDR3 in amino acids: CASSIGIGGTEAFF. CDR3 in DNA: TGTGCCAGCAGTATCGGGATCGGAGGGACTGAAGCTTTCTTT.

With respect to this clonotype: The conserved closing phenylalanine or tryptophan is absent in this CDR3, likely reflecting a read error. The chain uses TRBV6-1 and TRBJ1-2; D is unresolved. Per the germline V gene, CDR1 is MNHNS and CDR2 is SASEGT. The CDR3 extends over 12 amino acids. The CDR3 bases are TGTGCCAGCAGTGCCCCCCTATATGACTACACCTTA. This sequence encodes CASSAPLYDYTL.

For this clonotype: Lacking the conserved final phenylalanine or tryptophan, this CDR3 likely reflects a read error. This chain joins TRBV6-1 and TRBJ2-3, with D possibly matching TRBD2 (6 bases). Germline CDR1 MNHNS, CDR2 SASEGT. The CDR3 is 15 residues long. Trimming removed 7 bases from V and 3 bases from J, with 17 bases in between. CDR3 protein: CASTIGGGGTDTQYY. For the CDR3, the DNA is TGTGCCAGCACTATAGGAGGTGGAGGGACAGATACGCAGTATTAT.